Included here is one T cell receptor (beta chain) sequence, with context. This receptor's antigen is unknown. Base qualities are not recorded, but no much larger clone differs from it by a single base. The cohort comprised around 700 healthy bone marrow donors. At the time of sampling, all cohort members were nominally healthy, though unrecorded immune exposures were likely present. The donor tested CMV seropositive and was one of the 289 seropositive cohort members. A peripheral blood sample was provided by each donor, and peripheral blood mononuclear cells were used for TCR beta sequencing. The Qiagen DNeasy Blood Extraction Kit was used to extract genomic DNA from the blood cell samples. The library was made by the immunoSEQ multiplex PCR assay. The multiplex PCR relied on a mix of 60 forward primers for TCR Vbeta segments and 13 reverse primers for TCR Jbeta segments. A multiplex PCR assay on genomic DNA amplified the CDR3 region of rearranged TCR beta genes. Amplified TCR beta libraries were sequenced as 87-base-pair reads on the Illumina HiSeq System. The paper's processing steps were these. Across the 670 or so repertoires, a later analysis counted some 80 million unique TCR beta chains, 8.5 million to 12 million of which were shared by at least two donors. Raw reads were error-corrected and collapsed into unique sequences by a nearest-neighbor algorithm in which closely related sequences were merged to remove PCR and sequencing errors. To assign V, D and J gene segments, CDR3 sequences were aligned to IMGT reference sequences. For a sequence to be retained, a match of at least six nucleotides was required to both a V gene segment and a J gene segment. A rearrangement was called productive if the CDR3 had no stop codons and remained in frame with V and J, and every other rearrangement was called non-productive. Following IMGT convention, CDR3 was defined as the stretch from the second conserved V-encoded cysteine up to the conserved J-encoded phenylalanine. The earlier analysis of about 620 of the donors excluded sequences that lacked an unambiguous match to a single V gene segment. An earlier analysis of several hundred of the donors classified V segments as functional when productive rearrangements were above 56.7% and as segregating when the standard deviation between donors was above 5%. A statistical classification framework was built for diagnosing cytomegalovirus status from the catalog of TCR beta chain sequences. In a later analysis, V and J genes were assigned by comparing TCR nucleotide sequences against IMGT/GENE-DB human TR gene sequences. The TCRdist pipeline was used in a later analysis to assign CDR3 sequences and most-parsimonious VDJ recombination scenarios. A later analysis defined each TCR beta chain by its CDR3 amino acid sequence plus V-gene family, and excluded reads lacking a unique V-gene family. A later analysis removed several hundred highly shared, low-generation-probability nucleotide sequences to deal with suspected cross-contamination and a sequencing artifact. In a later analysis, a clonal expansion index for each public chain was calculated from normalized within-repertoire ranks of inferred template counts. A later analysis computed generation probabilities with a VDJ recombination model fitted to out-of-frame rearrangements, and checked the results against IGoR. In a later analysis, TCR-TCR, TCR-HLA and TCR-CMV co-occurrence was scored with hypergeometric tests, and a repertoire-size bias correction was applied to TCR pairs. In a later analysis, false discovery rates were estimated by permuting HLA or CMV assignments 20 times. In a later analysis, co-occurring TCRs were grouped with DBSCAN, and TCRdist sequence similarity was added when clustering was performed within HLA-allele-positive subsets. Repertoires with fewer than 30,000 or more than 120,000 public chains, plus five repertoires with anomalous nucleotide sharing, were excluded from co-occurrence clustering. In its TCRdb copy, this immuneACCESS table keeps in-frame sequences only and misses some clones. Where compared with another copy, unresolved V genes explain less than half of these, and the others have no known cause. The V and J calls and clone size were taken over from that table, and D and trimming were inferred from the DNA. This sample is represented by 70,000 to 100,000 clones; around 67% of them were singletons. The ten largest make up 6.5% to 7.5% of the sample.

The sample originates from a study of cytomegalovirus exposure and HLA in healthy donors (dated by TCRdb to 2016 to 2017). The study in broad terms: An earlier analysis of 550 to 700 of the donors reported 250 to 350 Gb of sequence data and more than 90 million unique TCR beta sequences from approximately 180 million T cells. Approximately 300 gigabases of sequencing data and about 92 million unique TCR sequences made up an early release that covered several hundred HLA-typed donors. Among the roughly 370 genotyped donors, around 81% belonged to the genetic ancestry cluster associated with self-reported Caucasian donors. The study aimed to test whether cataloging public T cell receptors could reveal signatures of past pathogen exposure. Using immunosequencing, the study profiled T cell repertoires from 666 subjects and related those repertoires to cytomegalovirus serostatus. A separate validation cohort of approximately 120 different subjects was used in addition to the roughly 700-subject first cohort. To predict cytomegalovirus infection status, the study brought together high-throughput TCR immunosequencing, statistical association of individual TCRs with disease status, and machine learning. A later analysis re-examined previously published TCR beta repertoires from hundreds of donors and added high-resolution HLA genotyping to investigate patterns of TCR occurrence. Rather than drawing on any new phenotypic data, the later analysis identified candidate immune exposures from TCR beta sequences and the way those sequences occurred across donors. An earlier analysis of about 600 of the donors used high-throughput TCR beta sequencing to judge whether each TCR beta V gene segment behaved as functional or pseudogenic. Alongside the repertoire data, information on donor age, sex, ethnicity and CMV serostatus was compiled. In a later genetic analysis, genome-wide SNP genotypes for about three fifths of the 666 donors were used, and that subset was treated as a discovery cohort. Every repertoire in the discovery cohort had been generated on one and the same sequencing platform. HLA typing included class I and class II loci at four-digit resolution. The number of donors typed differed by locus, with about 629-630 for A, B, C, DRB1 and DQB1, about 500 for DQA1, 600 to 610 for DPA1, and some 440 for DPB1. Roughly 5 DR-DQ haplotypes were handled as single units for association and clustering because linkage in the cohort was strong. Among roughly 400 genotyped donors of the cohort, an average of about 240,000 unique TCR beta nucleotide sequences was sequenced per donor, of which about 19% were non-productive.

Overall results and qualifications from the work: A further reported finding was that TCR beta sequences accurately predicted the HLA-A and HLA-B alleles for most subjects in the first cohort. Presence/absence analyses assumed roughly uniform sequencing depth across donors, an assumption that may not hold. According to a later genetic analysis, donors in an Asian-associated ancestry cluster had fewer N-insertions in productive TCRs than the approximately 650-donor mean. The classifier was reported to diagnose cytomegalovirus status with high specificity and sensitivity in both the original cohort and the validation cohort. The 87-base-pair reads could not distinguish some IMGT-functional V segments, including TRBV6-2 and TRBV6-3, so those segments were excluded. A later analysis reported that several top co-occurrence clusters appeared linked to parvovirus B19, influenza, CMV and Epstein-Barr virus. Compared with equally common non-associated chains, HLA-associated TCR beta chains in a later analysis were more clonally expanded and had lower generation probabilities. A group of highly shared sequence variants was considered likely to be a technical artifact of the sequencing pipeline. Across donors, most TCR sequences were observed very rarely, whereas some public TCRs were present in many individuals. In an earlier analysis of around 600 of the donors, most TCR beta V segments appeared in productive rearrangements about 90% or about 30% of the time, broadly matching IMGT annotations. The authors suggested that the approach could potentially be generalized to other disease states and immunological phenotypes. According to a later analysis, most CMV-associated TCR beta chains appeared to be HLA-restricted, and the HLA associations seemed to be driven largely by CMV exposure. When HLA alleles, especially DR and DQ, strongly co-occurred, attributing TCR associations to individual alleles was difficult. Because HLA typing was missing for some donors at each locus, association tests included only the typed subset. The earlier analysis of almost 600 of the donors excluded some 15 rarely observed V segments, including chromosome 9 orphons, because counts were too low. In a later analysis, TCR association rates were found to vary across HLA loci, with the most associated TCRs seen for DRB1 alleles and the fewest for HLA-C alleles. V-gene and J-gene trimming of TCR beta chains was associated with a missense DCLRE1C variant in a later genetic analysis, and the association was replicated in an independent cohort. A few of the identified cytomegalovirus-associated TCR beta chains were confirmed in vitro to be specific for cytomegalovirus antigens. Specific HLA alleles were associated with about 17,000 TCR beta sequences at a false discovery rate of 0.05 in a later analysis. Linkage disequilibrium might explain the correlated functional status among segregating V segments, but an unknown experimental factor could not be excluded. In the study, about 150 TCR beta chains were listed as associated with cytomegalovirus. In this cohort, only TCR beta chains were sequenced, and detectable features were limited by the absence of alpha or paired-chain data. For the cohort, immune exposure information was limited to CMV serostatus.

The junction carries 10 bases between V and J, which are trimmed by 1 base and 6 bases respectively. Measured from the cysteine to the phenylalanine, the CDR3 is 14 residues long. CDR3 DNA is the only sequence kept; it has 42 bases, read in frame from the first base. Looking up the germline V gene yields CDR1 SGHTA and CDR2 FQGNSA. This sequence uses TRBV7-2 and TRBJ1-5, with the identity of the D gene unclear. The clonotype comes from a woman aged 45-59 years in good health and CMV-seropositive. The sequenced sample consisted of PBMCs. The DNA sequence is given as TGTGCCAGCAGCTTAGGCCAAGAGGGTCAGCCCCAGCATTTT. It is translated as CASSLGQEGQPQHF.